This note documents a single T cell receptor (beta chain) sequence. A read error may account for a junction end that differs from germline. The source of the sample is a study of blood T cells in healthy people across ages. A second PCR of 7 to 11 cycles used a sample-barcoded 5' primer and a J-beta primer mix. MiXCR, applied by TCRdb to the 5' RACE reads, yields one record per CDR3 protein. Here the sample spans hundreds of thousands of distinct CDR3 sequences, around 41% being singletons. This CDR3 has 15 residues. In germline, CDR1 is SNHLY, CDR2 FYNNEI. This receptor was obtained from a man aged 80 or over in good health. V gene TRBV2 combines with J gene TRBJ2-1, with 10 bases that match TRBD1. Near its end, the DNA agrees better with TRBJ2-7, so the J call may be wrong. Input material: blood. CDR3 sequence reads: CASSEEGQGSSEQYF. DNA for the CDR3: TGTGCCAGCAGTGAAGAGGGACAGGGGTCCTCCGAGCAGTACTTC.